These T cell receptor beta chains were read from a single sample in a study of cytomegalovirus exposure and HLA in healthy donors. Sequenced by immunoSEQ multiplex PCR; TCRdb stores in-frame clones only, minus some. The sample holds under 150,000 clones; around 80% are singletons and the top ten take over 6.5%. The sequencing input was PBMCs. Receptor source: a man aged 35-49 years in good health and CMV-seropositive. CDR3s include the opening cysteine and the closing phenylalanine or tryptophan. Each record gives: V gene, clone size, CDR3 length, J gene, D gene, CDR3 DNA, CDR3 protein. A D gene is named only where the DNA matches it firmly. Expanded clones get a size class; other rows say once, few or many, or leave the size out.

v_call: TRBV7-9; clone_size: -; cdr3_length: 14; j_call: TRBJ2-5; d_call: -; cdr3_nt: TGTGCCAGCAGCTTAGGCAGATACCAAGAGACCCAGTACTTC; cdr3_aa: CASSLGRYQETQYF
v_call: TRBV6-5; clone_size: -; cdr3_length: 16; j_call: TRBJ2-2; d_call: -; cdr3_nt: TGTGCCAGCAGTTACGGGGGAGGGGGGACACCGTGGGAGCTGTTTTTT; cdr3_aa: CASSYGGGGTPWELFF
v_call: TRBV6-6; clone_size: once; cdr3_length: 13; j_call: TRBJ2-1; d_call: -; cdr3_nt: TGTGCCAGCACCACACCCCCCGGACTCTTGCAGTTCTTC; cdr3_aa: CASTTPPGLLQFF
v_call: TRBV7-2; clone_size: -; cdr3_length: 14; j_call: TRBJ2-7; d_call: TRBD2; cdr3_nt: TGTGCCAGCAGCCTAGCGGGAGGGCCCTACGAGCAGTACTTC; cdr3_aa: CASSLAGGPYEQYF
v_call: TRBV6-5; clone_size: -; cdr3_length: 13; j_call: TRBJ2-5; d_call: -; cdr3_nt: TGTGCCAGCAGTTATACTACTCAAGAGACCCAGTACTTC; cdr3_aa: CASSYTTQETQYF
v_call: TRBV7-9; clone_size: few; cdr3_length: 16; j_call: TRBJ2-3; d_call: TRBD1; cdr3_nt: TGTGCCAGCAGCTTGGGGGGACAGGTGAGGGCAGATACGCAGTATTTT; cdr3_aa: CASSLGGQVRADTQYF
v_call: TRBV18; clone_size: -; cdr3_length: 14; j_call: TRBJ2-7; d_call: -; cdr3_nt: TGTGCCAGCTCACCCGGACAGTTGCACTACGAGCAGTACTTC; cdr3_aa: CASSPGQLHYEQYF
v_call: TRBV19; clone_size: -; cdr3_length: 15; j_call: TRBJ2-4; d_call: TRBD1; cdr3_nt: TGTGCCAGTAGTACGTACAGGGGACGATCGAACATTCAGTACTTC; cdr3_aa: CASSTYRGRSNIQYF
v_call: TRBV4-1; clone_size: few; cdr3_length: 20; j_call: TRBJ2-7; d_call: TRBD2; cdr3_nt: TGCGCCAGCAGCCAAGACCCCCCCGGACTAGCGGGGGGCCTATCCCACGAGCAGTACTTC; cdr3_aa: CASSQDPPGLAGGLSHEQYF
v_call: TRBV4-1; clone_size: -; cdr3_length: 16; j_call: TRBJ1-1; d_call: TRBD1; cdr3_nt: TGCGCCAGCAGCCAAGATCTTCCAGGGGGTATTGCTGAAGCTTTCTTT; cdr3_aa: CASSQDLPGGIAEAFF
v_call: TRBV15; clone_size: once; cdr3_length: 16; j_call: TRBJ2-7; d_call: TRBD2; cdr3_nt: TGTGCCACCAGCAGCCCCGGACTAGATTTCACCTACGAGCAGTACTTC; cdr3_aa: CATSSPGLDFTYEQYF
v_call: TRBV18; clone_size: -; cdr3_length: 14; j_call: TRBJ1-1; d_call: -; cdr3_nt: TGTGCCAGCACAACCCGAGAGGGGAACACTGAAGCTTTCTTT; cdr3_aa: CASTTREGNTEAFF
v_call: TRBV6-5; clone_size: -; cdr3_length: 13; j_call: TRBJ2-7; d_call: TRBD2; cdr3_nt: TGTGCCAGCAGTCTCGGGGGGTCCTACGAGCAGTACTTC; cdr3_aa: CASSLGGSYEQYF
v_call: TRBV4-1; clone_size: -; cdr3_length: 16; j_call: TRBJ2-3; d_call: TRBD2; cdr3_nt: TGCGCCAGCACCAACGTAGCGGGAGAGAGACTTAGGGGGCAGTATTTT; cdr3_aa: CASTNVAGERLRGQYF
v_call: TRBV6-1; clone_size: -; cdr3_length: 15; j_call: TRBJ2-7; d_call: TRBD2; cdr3_nt: TGTGCCAGCAGTGAACCCGGGACTAGCGGATACGAGCAGTACTTC; cdr3_aa: CASSEPGTSGYEQYF
v_call: TRBV5-4; clone_size: -; cdr3_length: 14; j_call: TRBJ2-7; d_call: -; cdr3_nt: TGTGCCAGCAGCTCGCCAGGGAAGCGCGACGAGCAGTACTTC; cdr3_aa: CASSSPGKRDEQYF
v_call: TRBV7-6; clone_size: -; cdr3_length: 14; j_call: TRBJ2-1; d_call: -; cdr3_nt: TGTGCCAGCAGCTTAGCTGCGGGCCCCAATGAGCAGTTCTTC; cdr3_aa: CASSLAAGPNEQFF
v_call: TRBV10-3; clone_size: -; cdr3_length: 17; j_call: TRBJ1-2; d_call: TRBD1; cdr3_nt: TGTGCCATCAGGACCGGGACAGACCGCCTAGCTAACTATGGCTACACCTTC; cdr3_aa: CAIRTGTDRLANYGYTF
v_call: TRBV5-6; clone_size: -; cdr3_length: 13; j_call: TRBJ2-7; d_call: TRBD1; cdr3_nt: TGTGCCAGCAGCCAGGACAGGCTATACGAGCAGTACTTC; cdr3_aa: CASSQDRLYEQYF
v_call: TRBV4-2; clone_size: -; cdr3_length: 16; j_call: TRBJ2-7; d_call: TRBD1; cdr3_nt: TGTGCCAGCAGCCAAGAGGGGACAGGGATCCCTTCGGAGCAGTACTTC; cdr3_aa: CASSQEGTGIPSEQYF
v_call: TRBV6-5; clone_size: -; cdr3_length: 14; j_call: TRBJ1-1; d_call: -; cdr3_nt: TGTGCCAGCAGTTACTCCCTGGCGGGCACTGAAGCTTTCTTT; cdr3_aa: CASSYSLAGTEAFF
v_call: TRBV18; clone_size: -; cdr3_length: 15; j_call: TRBJ1-1; d_call: TRBD1; cdr3_nt: TGTGCCAGCTCACCCGGGGGACAGGGGGAGACTGAAGCTTTCTTT; cdr3_aa: CASSPGGQGETEAFF
v_call: TRBV7-6; clone_size: -; cdr3_length: 14; j_call: TRBJ1-1; d_call: -; cdr3_nt: TGTGCCAGCAGCTTAGATACCAGGGCCACTGAAGCTTTCTTT; cdr3_aa: CASSLDTRATEAFF
v_call: TRBV27; clone_size: -; cdr3_length: 13; j_call: TRBJ1-2; d_call: TRBD1; cdr3_nt: TGTGCCAGCAGTTTTGGACAGGGGTATGGCTACACCTTC; cdr3_aa: CASSFGQGYGYTF
v_call: TRBV4-3; clone_size: -; cdr3_length: 17; j_call: TRBJ2-3; d_call: TRBD2; cdr3_nt: TGCGCCAGCAGCCGAGTAGCGGGGGGGGCGGTCACAGATACGCAGTATTTT; cdr3_aa: CASSRVAGGAVTDTQYF
v_call: TRBV30; clone_size: -; cdr3_length: 16; j_call: TRBJ1-2; d_call: TRBD1; cdr3_nt: TGTGCCTGGTGCACAAAACCGGGACAGGGAGACTATGGCTACACCTTC; cdr3_aa: CAWCTKPGQGDYGYTF
v_call: TRBV13; clone_size: -; cdr3_length: 17; j_call: TRBJ2-6; d_call: -; cdr3_nt: TGTGCCAGCAGCAGAGCCGGGTCCCACTCTGGGGCCAACGTCCTGACTTTC; cdr3_aa: CASSRAGSHSGANVLTF
v_call: TRBV19; clone_size: -; cdr3_length: 15; j_call: TRBJ1-4; d_call: TRBD1; cdr3_nt: TGTGCCAGTAGTTCACCTTACAGGGGTATTGGAGAACTGTTTTTT; cdr3_aa: CASSSPYRGIGELFF
v_call: TRBV7-6; clone_size: -; cdr3_length: 13; j_call: TRBJ1-2; d_call: TRBD1; cdr3_nt: TGTGCCAGCAGCCCGACAGGGTTTTATGGCTACACCTTC; cdr3_aa: CASSPTGFYGYTF
v_call: TRBV10-3; clone_size: -; cdr3_length: 16; j_call: TRBJ2-3; d_call: -; cdr3_nt: TGTGCCATCAGTGAGTCGGCTAGCGAACTCACAGATACGCAGTATTTT; cdr3_aa: CAISESASELTDTQYF
v_call: TRBV7-9; clone_size: -; cdr3_length: 15; j_call: TRBJ2-7; d_call: -; cdr3_nt: TGTGCCAGCAGCAACACCGACCAGAGGCTCTACGAGCAGTACTTC; cdr3_aa: CASSNTDQRLYEQYF
v_call: TRBV6-1; clone_size: -; cdr3_length: 14; j_call: TRBJ2-2; d_call: -; cdr3_nt: TGTGCCACCGGGGTTACGGCGAACACCGGGGAGCTGTTTTTT; cdr3_aa: CATGVTANTGELFF
v_call: TRBV6-6; clone_size: -; cdr3_length: 13; j_call: TRBJ1-1; d_call: -; cdr3_nt: TGTGCCAGCTCGACAGTTATGAACACTGAAGCTTTCTTT; cdr3_aa: CASSTVMNTEAFF
v_call: TRBV7-2; clone_size: -; cdr3_length: 15; j_call: TRBJ2-5; d_call: -; cdr3_nt: TGTGCCAGCAGCTCCCTCCCTACTGCCAGGGAGACCCAGTACTTC; cdr3_aa: CASSSLPTARETQYF
v_call: TRBV6-1; clone_size: once; cdr3_length: 16; j_call: TRBJ2-5; d_call: TRBD2; cdr3_nt: TGTGCCAGCAGTGCCCTCGGGGGGGGTGTGCAAGAGACCCAGTACTTC; cdr3_aa: CASSALGGGVQETQYF
v_call: TRBV7-9; clone_size: -; cdr3_length: 15; j_call: TRBJ1-5; d_call: TRBD1; cdr3_nt: TGTGCCAGCAGCGCAACCGGGACAGACAATCAGCCCCAGCATTTT; cdr3_aa: CASSATGTDNQPQHF
v_call: TRBV7-2; clone_size: -; cdr3_length: 16; j_call: TRBJ2-2; d_call: TRBD1; cdr3_nt: TGTGCCAGCAGCTTAGGAGGACAGGGGTATACCGGGGAGCTGTTTTTT; cdr3_aa: CASSLGGQGYTGELFF
v_call: TRBV19; clone_size: -; cdr3_length: 14; j_call: TRBJ1-2; d_call: TRBD1; cdr3_nt: TGTGCCAGTAGCCCGGGACAGGGGGCGTGGGGCTACACCTTC; cdr3_aa: CASSPGQGAWGYTF
v_call: TRBV13; clone_size: once; cdr3_length: 14; j_call: TRBJ2-1; d_call: -; cdr3_nt: TGTGCCAGCAGCCCGGGAGCGCGGAGCAATGAGCAGTTCTTC; cdr3_aa: CASSPGARSNEQFF
v_call: TRBV30; clone_size: few; cdr3_length: 14; j_call: TRBJ1-1; d_call: -; cdr3_nt: TGTGCCTCCACTGCACAACAGGGGAACACTGAAGCTTTCTTT; cdr3_aa: CASTAQQGNTEAFF
v_call: TRBV19; clone_size: once; cdr3_length: 13; j_call: TRBJ1-1; d_call: -; cdr3_nt: TGTGCCAGTAGTAGGAGGGTAAACACTGAAGCTTTCTTT; cdr3_aa: CASSRRVNTEAFF
v_call: TRBV7-9; clone_size: -; cdr3_length: 16; j_call: TRBJ2-1; d_call: TRBD1; cdr3_nt: TGTGCCAGCAGCTTAGTTAAGGGGGCTTTTAGAAATGAGCAGTTCTTC; cdr3_aa: CASSLVKGAFRNEQFF
v_call: TRBV28; clone_size: -; cdr3_length: 12; j_call: TRBJ1-1; d_call: -; cdr3_nt: TGTGCCAGCAGCGGGATCTCGAATGAAGCTTTCTTT; cdr3_aa: CASSGISNEAFF
v_call: TRBV13; clone_size: -; cdr3_length: 15; j_call: TRBJ1-1; d_call: TRBD1; cdr3_nt: TGTGCCAGCAGCCTGAGACAGGGGAAGAACACTGAAGCTTTCTTT; cdr3_aa: CASSLRQGKNTEAFF
v_call: TRBV7-9; clone_size: -; cdr3_length: 14; j_call: TRBJ1-2; d_call: -; cdr3_nt: TGTGCCAGCAGCCCCGCAGGGGAAATAGGGGGCTACACCTTC; cdr3_aa: CASSPAGEIGGYTF
v_call: TRBV5-5; clone_size: -; cdr3_length: 14; j_call: TRBJ1-2; d_call: TRBD1; cdr3_nt: TGTGCCAGCAGCCCGAGACAGGGTGGGAATGGCTACACCTTC; cdr3_aa: CASSPRQGGNGYTF
v_call: TRBV14; clone_size: -; cdr3_length: 14; j_call: TRBJ1-2; d_call: -; cdr3_nt: TGTGCCAGCAGTTACAAGATCACTAACTATGGCTACACCTTC; cdr3_aa: CASSYKITNYGYTF
v_call: TRBV9; clone_size: -; cdr3_length: 14; j_call: TRBJ2-7; d_call: -; cdr3_nt: TGTGCCAGCAGCCCGAGAGGTTCCCTCTACGAGCAGTACTTC; cdr3_aa: CASSPRGSLYEQYF
v_call: TRBV19; clone_size: -; cdr3_length: 16; j_call: TRBJ2-7; d_call: TRBD2; cdr3_nt: TGTGCCAGTAGTGCTAGCGGGAACTTACTATTCTACGAGCAGTACTTC; cdr3_aa: CASSASGNLLFYEQYF
v_call: TRBV18; clone_size: -; cdr3_length: 16; j_call: TRBJ1-2; d_call: TRBD1; cdr3_nt: TGTGCCAGCTCACTGGGACAGGGGGCGCCAAACTATGGCTACACCTTC; cdr3_aa: CASSLGQGAPNYGYTF